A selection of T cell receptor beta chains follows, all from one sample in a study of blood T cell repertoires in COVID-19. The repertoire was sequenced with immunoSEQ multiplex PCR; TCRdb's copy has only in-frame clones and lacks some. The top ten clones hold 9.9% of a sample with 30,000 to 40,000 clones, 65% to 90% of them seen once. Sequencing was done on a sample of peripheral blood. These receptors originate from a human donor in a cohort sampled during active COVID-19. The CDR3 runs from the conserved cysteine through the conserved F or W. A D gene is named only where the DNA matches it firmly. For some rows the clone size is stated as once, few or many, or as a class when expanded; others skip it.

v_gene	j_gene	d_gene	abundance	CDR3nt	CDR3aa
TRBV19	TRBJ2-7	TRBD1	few	TGTGCCAGTAGGGGGACAGGGAGACCCTACGAGCAGTACTTC	CASRGTGRPYEQYF
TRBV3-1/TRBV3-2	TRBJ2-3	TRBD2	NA	TGTGCCAGCTCTAGCGGTGCGTACACAGATACGCAGTATTTT	CASSSGAYTDTQYF
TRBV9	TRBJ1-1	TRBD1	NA	TGTGCCAGCAGCGTAGGGACAGGGACAATGAACACTGAAGCTTTCTTT	CASSVGTGTMNTEAFF
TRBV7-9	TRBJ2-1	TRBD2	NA	TGTGCCAGCAGCTTGGGCATACCTTCTAGCGGGAGCGTCAATGAGCAGTTCTTC	CASSLGIPSSGSVNEQFF
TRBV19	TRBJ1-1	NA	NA	TGTGCCAGTAGCCTCCGAGGGGGCACTGAAGCTTTCTTT	CASSLRGGTEAFF
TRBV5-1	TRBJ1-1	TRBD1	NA	TGCGCCAGCAGCCAGCCGGGACAGATGAACACTGAAGCTTTCTTT	CASSQPGQMNTEAFF
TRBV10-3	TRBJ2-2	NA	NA	TGTGCCATCAGGGTAGGGACTTTGAACACCGGGGAGCTGTTTTTT	CAIRVGTLNTGELFF
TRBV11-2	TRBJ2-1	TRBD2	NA	TGTGCCAGCAGCTTCGCGGGGGGTGGCCGGAGTGAGCAGTTCTTC	CASSFAGGGRSEQFF
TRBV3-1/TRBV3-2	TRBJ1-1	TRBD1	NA	TGTGCCAGCAGCCAGACAGGGGCGGCCACTGAAGCTTTCTTT	CASSQTGAATEAFF
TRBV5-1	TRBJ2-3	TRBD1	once	TGCGCCAGCAGCCGACAGGGGACGACTAGCACAGATACGCAGTATTTT	CASSRQGTTSTDTQYF
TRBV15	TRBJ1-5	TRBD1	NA	TGTGCCACCAGCCAAGACAGGGCCAGCAATCAGCCCCAGCATTTT	CATSQDRASNQPQHF
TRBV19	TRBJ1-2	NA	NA	TGTGCCAGTACTCCTTCAGGGGATGCCTATGGCTACACCTTC	CASTPSGDAYGYTF
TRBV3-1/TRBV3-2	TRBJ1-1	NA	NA	TGTGCCAGCACCCGGGGGGTGGGGAACACTGAAGCTTTCTTT	CASTRGVGNTEAFF
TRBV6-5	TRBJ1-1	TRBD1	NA	TGTGCCAGCAGTTTAGGACCCAGGGGGACTGAAGCTTTCTTT	CASSLGPRGTEAFF
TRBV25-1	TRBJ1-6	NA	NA	TGTGCCAGCAGTGACTACAATTCACCCCTCCACTTT	CASSDYNSPLHF
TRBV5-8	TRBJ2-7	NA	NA	TGTGCCAGCAGGTCCCCAGGAGGATACGAGCAGTACTTC	CASRSPGGYEQYF
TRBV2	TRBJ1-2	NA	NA	TGTGCCAGCAGGGTCAGGGAAACGTTGAACTATGGCTACACCTTC	CASRVRETLNYGYTF
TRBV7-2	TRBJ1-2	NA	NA	TGTGCCAGCAGCTCCTACCAGACAGTAAGCTATGGCTACACCTTC	CASSSYQTVSYGYTF
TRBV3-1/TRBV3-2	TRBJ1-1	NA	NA	TGTGCCAGCGGTAGCGGGCGAGGCACTGAAGCTTTCTTT	CASGSGRGTEAFF
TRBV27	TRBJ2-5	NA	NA	TGTGCCAGCAGTTTGACCAGGGGACAAGAGACCCAGTACTTC	CASSLTRGQETQYF
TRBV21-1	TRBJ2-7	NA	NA	TGTGCCAGCAGGAGCGGGAATAGCGGGAGGAGCTCCTACGAGCAGTACTTC	CASRSGNSGRSSYEQYF
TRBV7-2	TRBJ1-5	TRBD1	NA	TGTGCCAGCAGCCCACAGGGGACGGAGTCCCAGCATTTT	CASSPQGTESQHF
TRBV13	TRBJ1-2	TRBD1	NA	TGTGCCAGCAGCTTAGGGTCGACAGGGGCCAACACCTTC	CASSLGSTGANTF
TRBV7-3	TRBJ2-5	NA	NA	TGTGCCAGCAGCTCGATGGGGGCCCAAGAGACCCAGTACTTC	CASSSMGAQETQYF
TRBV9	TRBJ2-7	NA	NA	TGTGCCAGCAGCGTAGAGGGCGGGACCAACGAGCAGTACTTC	CASSVEGGTNEQYF
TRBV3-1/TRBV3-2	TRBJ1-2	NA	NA	TGTGCCAGCAGCCATGGAGAATTCTATGGCTACACCTTC	CASSHGEFYGYTF
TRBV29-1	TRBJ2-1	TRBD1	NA	TGCAGCTACCGGACAGGCGTCCATGAGCAGTTCTTC	CSYRTGVHEQFF
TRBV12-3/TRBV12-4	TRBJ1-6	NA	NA	TGTGCCAGCAGTCGACAGGAGAATTCACCCCTCCACTTT	CASSRQENSPLHF
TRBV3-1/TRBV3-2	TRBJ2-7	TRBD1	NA	TGTGCCAGCAGCCAAGGGGGGGCAGGGGGCCAATACGAGCAGTACTTC	CASSQGGAGGQYEQYF
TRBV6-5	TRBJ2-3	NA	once	TGTGCCAGCAGTTTACTTAACACAGATACGCAGTATTTT	CASSLLNTDTQYF
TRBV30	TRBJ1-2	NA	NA	TGTGCCTGGGACCCCGGGACACACTATGGCTACACCTTC	CAWDPGTHYGYTF
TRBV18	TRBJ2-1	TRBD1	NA	TGTGCCAGCTCACCTTCTCGGGACAGGGACGACAATGAGCAGTTCTTC	CASSPSRDRDDNEQFF
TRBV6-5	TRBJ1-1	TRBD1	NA	TGTGCCAGCAGTTCCCCGGGACAGAGAGAAGCTTTCTTT	CASSSPGQREAFF
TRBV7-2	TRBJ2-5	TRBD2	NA	TGTGCCAGCAGCTCTAGCGGGAGGGCCCTCCCAGAGACCCAGTACTTC	CASSSSGRALPETQYF
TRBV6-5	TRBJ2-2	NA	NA	TGTGCCAGCAGCTCCCGATACGACTCCGGGGAGCTGTTTTTT	CASSSRYDSGELFF
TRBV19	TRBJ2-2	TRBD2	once	TGTGCCAGTAGGAGCGGGAGAGCCTCTACCAACACCGGGGAGCTGTTTTTT	CASRSGRASTNTGELFF
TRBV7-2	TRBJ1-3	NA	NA	TGTGCCAGCAGCCCCCACGGGTACGGAAACACCATATATTTT	CASSPHGYGNTIYF
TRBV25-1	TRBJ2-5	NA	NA	TGTGCCAGCAGTCGCGGGCAGGGGCCACAAGAGACCCAGTACTTC	CASSRGQGPQETQYF
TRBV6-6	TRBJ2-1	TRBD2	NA	TGTGCCAGCAGTTACCAGGGCGGGAGGGATAATGAGCAGTTCTTC	CASSYQGGRDNEQFF
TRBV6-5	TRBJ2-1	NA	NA	TGTGCCAGCAGTAACCCTCTCGGGACACCCAATGAGCAGTTCTTC	CASSNPLGTPNEQFF
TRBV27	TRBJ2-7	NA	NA	TGTGCCAGCAGTTTAAGCTTCGGGAATCAAGAGCAGTACTTC	CASSLSFGNQEQYF
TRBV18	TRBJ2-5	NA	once	TGTGCCAGCTCGCAGGCGCCGTACCAAGAGACCCAGTACTTC	CASSQAPYQETQYF
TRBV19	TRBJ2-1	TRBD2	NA	TGTGCCAGTAGTATGGCGCCGACTAACCCGGGGGGTGAGCAGTTCTTC	CASSMAPTNPGGEQFF
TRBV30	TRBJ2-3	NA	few	TGTGCCTGGAGTGTACAGGGCGGGAGCACAGATACGCAGTATTTT	CAWSVQGGSTDTQYF
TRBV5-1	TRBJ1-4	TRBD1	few	TGCGCCAGCAGCCCTCCGGGACAGGCTAATGAAAAACTGTTTTTT	CASSPPGQANEKLFF
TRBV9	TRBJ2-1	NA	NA	TGTGCCAGCAGCGTAGAGGTTAGCGACTACAATGAGCAGTTCTTC	CASSVEVSDYNEQFF
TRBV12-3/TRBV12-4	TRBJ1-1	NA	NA	TGTGCCAGCAGTTCAGGTCTGAACACTGAAGCTTTCTTT	CASSSGLNTEAFF
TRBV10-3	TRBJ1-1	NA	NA	TGTGCCATCAGTAGAGGAGGGGACACTGAAGCTTTCTTT	CAISRGGDTEAFF
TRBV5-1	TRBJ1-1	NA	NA	TGCGCCAGCAGCTTGTTTATGAACACTGAAGCTTTCTTT	CASSLFMNTEAFF
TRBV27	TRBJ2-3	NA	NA	TGTGCCAGCAGCCTTACTAGTTTTGGCACAGATACGCAGTATTTT	CASSLTSFGTDTQYF
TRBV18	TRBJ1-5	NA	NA	TGTGCCAGCTCACTTGCCAGCGATCAGCCCCAGCATTTT	CASSLASDQPQHF